These T cell receptor beta chains were read from a single sample in a study of OX40 agonist ivuxolimab in advanced cancers. The assay was immunoSEQ multiplex PCR, and TCRdb's table has in-frame clones only and misses some. The data show about 62,000 clones, roughly 88% seen once. The source was CD4+ or CD8+ T cells sorted from blood, collected in a trial of the OX40 agonist ivuxolimab. All receptors derive from an adult with an advanced solid tumor such as melanoma, head and neck, liver or kidney cancer. Both conserved end residues are part of each CDR3. Each record gives: V gene, D gene, J gene, clone size, CDR3 DNA, CDR3 protein. A D gene is named only where the DNA matches it firmly. The listing skips clone size in some rows; elsewhere it reads once, few, many or a size class.

TRBV19,TRBD1,TRBJ1-1,.,TGTGCCAGTAGCCCCCCCGGGACAGGGGGCGCCCGGAACACTGAAGCTTTCTTT,CASSPPGTGGARNTEAFF
TRBV7-9,.,TRBJ2-7,.,TGTGCCAGCAGCGTCGATTCCTACGAGCAGTACTTC,CASSVDSYEQYF
TRBV30,.,TRBJ1-3,.,TGTGCCTGGAGTGTTGTACCCGTCTCTGGAACCACCATATATTTT,CAWSVVPVSGTTIYF
TRBV18,.,TRBJ2-7,.,TGTGCCAGCTCACAGGGGCTAGAAGACGAGCAGTACTTC,CASSQGLEDEQYF
TRBV7-3,.,TRBJ2-2,.,TGTGCCAGCAGCTTAAAACTAGGCGGGAATTCCGGGGAGCTGTTTTTT,CASSLKLGGNSGELFF
TRBV5-4,.,TRBJ2-5,.,TGTGCCAGCAGCTTCGGTCAGCTACAAGAGACCCAGTACTTC,CASSFGQLQETQYF
TRBV7-3,.,TRBJ1-5,.,TGTGCCAGCAATAACGGGGTATTCAATCAGCCCCAGCATTTT,CASNNGVFNQPQHF
TRBV7-2,.,TRBJ2-7,.,TGTGCCAGCAGTTCCTGGGGATCCTACGAGCAGTACTTC,CASSSWGSYEQYF
TRBV27,.,TRBJ2-6,.,TGTGCCAGCAGCTACGAGTTGGGTCAGGGGACTGGCTCTGGGGCCAACGTCCTGACTTTC,CASSYELGQGTGSGANVLTF
TRBV11-3,TRBD1,TRBJ2-7,.,TGTGCCAGCAGTTTGGACAGGGGGTACGAGCAGTACTTC,CASSLDRGYEQYF
TRBV6-5,TRBD1,TRBJ2-5,.,TGTGCCAGCAAAGAAACGGACAGGGCTGCAGAGACCCAGTACTTC,CASKETDRAAETQYF
TRBV5-1,.,TRBJ1-1,.,TGCGCCAGCAGCTTTTTCGGGAACACTGAAGCTTTCTTT,CASSFFGNTEAFF
TRBV6-1,.,TRBJ2-2,once,TGTGCCAGCATTCCGAGGGATCTCCAGGCCGGGGAGCTGTTTTTT,CASIPRDLQAGELFF
TRBV4-1,.,TRBJ2-3,.,TGCGCCAGCAGCCAAGTAAACCTCATTAGCACAGATACGCAGTATTTT,CASSQVNLISTDTQYF